This T cell receptor (beta chain) was obtained from a study of T cell responses to AZD1222 COVID-19 vaccine. Study at large: Doses given second, at about 4 or about 12 weeks, were pooled. Whole-study results and caveats: The study found Spike-specific TCR breadth and depth rose after two AZD1222 doses. Researchers report vaccine-associated CD4 TCRs spanning spike, with dominance at 160-218 and 743-854.

In regard to this clone: Its antigen is undetermined.

Generated by immunoSEQ multiplex PCR, the TCRdb table keeps only in-frame clones and is missing some. In the table there are 150,000 or so clones, about nine tenths of which are singletons. The material was peripheral blood, obtained on day 0 of AZD1222 vaccination. The clonotype was recovered from an adult in good health.

Here the CDR3 reads CATSDRRPGITVGELFF. DNA for the CDR3: TGTGCCACCAGTGATCGTAGACCGGGCATTACGGTGGGGGAGCTGTTTTTT. The chain couples TRBV24-1 to TRBJ2-2; D ambiguous. The CDR3 loop spans 17 amino acids. Per the germline V gene, CDR1 is KGHDR and CDR2 is SFDVKD. Trimming removed 3 bases at V and 8 bases at J, with 21 bases between.